What follows describes a single T cell receptor (beta chain). What it binds is not known. The data belong to a study of cytomegalovirus exposure and HLA in healthy donors. The study, taken as a whole, reports: The availability of immune exposure information extended only to CMV serostatus. Analyses of presence and absence presupposed an approximately uniform sequencing depth across donors. The study recorded more than 150 TCR beta chains that were cytomegalovirus-associated. A classifier reportedly called cytomegalovirus status with high sensitivity and specificity.

A multiplex PCR was run with 60 Vbeta primers and 13 Jbeta primers. Generated by immunoSEQ multiplex PCR, the TCRdb table keeps only in-frame clones and is missing some. The data show 55,000 or so clones, roughly 80% seen once. This CDR3 is 16 amino acids long. Germline V gives CDR1 LNHDA, CDR2 SQIVND (reference sequence). The ends lost 6 bases at V and 6 bases at J; junction bases unmatched: 12. This sequence was found in a man aged 25-40 years in good health and CMV-seronegative. The V call is TRBV19, the J call TRBJ1-2; TRBD1 matches at 11 bases. Input material: PBMCs. The CDR3 sequence: CASSLRGTGGNNGYTF. DNA of the CDR3: TGTGCCAGTAGCCTCAGAGGGACAGGGGGTAATAATGGCTACACCTTC.